Included here is one T cell receptor (beta chain) sequence, with context. Its antigen is not yet known. Per-nucleotide qualities are absent, and no much larger clonotype sits a single base away. The library was obtained by PCR. Reads for this sample came from an Illumina HiSeq 2500. Unique molecular identifiers were incorporated into TCR beta cDNA libraries to reduce PCR and sequencing biases. Approximately 500,000 cDNA molecules were obtained per 1 to 10 million input T cells, so each molecule approximated one T cell. The patient libraries were prepared and sequenced with the same protocol used for the earlier healthy control dataset. Within a given batch, samples were prepared together, multiplexed and sequenced on the same HiSeq lane. In the source study's methods: Raw barcoded reads were processed with MIGEC, and single-read molecular identifier groups were discarded before consensus assembly and CDR3 extraction. Clonotype tables were post-analysed with VDJtools, normalizing diversity by down-sampling all datasets to the smallest sample size. In repertoire overlap clustering, CDR3 amino acid sequences, but not nucleotide sequences, were matched to correct batch-related cross-sample contamination. The public reads were run again by TCRdb, first through fastp at Q25 and then through MiXCR, and only productive beta chains were kept. When rows share a CDR3 protein, they turn into one entry using the most common DNA and genes. What appears here as the V and J calls and clone size reflects TCRdb's work, not the paper's. Here the sample has approximately 770,000 distinct CDR3 sequences; roughly 50% occur a single time. Roughly 4.4% of the sample comes from the top ten.

This specimen belongs to a study of post-analysis software for immune sequencing data (dated by TCRdb to 2015 to 2017). At the level of the whole study: Relapsing-remitting, secondary progressive and progressive-relapsing multiple sclerosis were recorded as disease courses, and subtype annotation was lacking for some patients. The patient repertoires were set against 10 or so previously published healthy control repertoires from donors whose ages ranged from roughly 6 to 26 years. A subset of samples was prepared in parallel using single-end sample barcoding, then pooled and co-amplified after Illumina adapter ligation. What the authors observed across the whole study: Compared with controls, multiple sclerosis patients had significantly lower normalized Chao1 diversity, a finding suggesting substantial peripheral T-cell clonal expansion. The multiple sclerosis patient group was slightly younger than the control group. Direct clustering with F measure revealed strong co-clustering of samples prepared in the same batch, which led to a batch-effect correction. Four or five TRBV segments, including TRBV5-6, TRBV5-1 and TRBV20-1, were significantly more frequent in patients than controls.

The germline ends are 17 bases apart after V is trimmed by 5 bases and J by 0 bases. From cysteine to phenylalanine, the CDR3 is 16 amino acids long. The CDR3 DNA has 48 bases and is translated from base 1. CDR1 and CDR2, looked up from the germline V gene (reference sequence), are DFQATT and SNEGSKA. To demonstrate the VDJtools post-analysis software, the study profiled TCR beta repertoires from the peripheral blood of about a dozen young patients with multiple sclerosis. The multiple sclerosis patients were children and adolescents ranging in age from about 6 to 16 years. The receptor was derived from a girl aged 5-17 years with multiple sclerosis. The sequenced material came from blood. The chain is encoded by TRBV20-1 joined to TRBJ2-1, with TRBD2 perhaps the D gene, on 5 matching bases. The CDR3 reads CSAPPSGSSSYNEQFF. The DNA is as follows: TGCAGTGCTCCCCCCAGCGGATCAAGCTCCTACAATGAGCAGTTCTTC.